This T cell receptor beta chain is drawn from a study of CD8 T cells in Susac syndrome. RNA in amounts of 0.5 to 1 ug was reverse transcribed with random hexamers. Amplification of TCR beta CDR3 by immunoSEQ multiplex PCR spanned 54 Vbeta and 13 Jbeta. TCRdb ran MiXCR on the immunoSEQ multiplex PCR reads and lists one entry per CDR3 protein. The top ten hold around 0.09% of the sample, which has 150,000 to 200,000 distinct CDR3 sequences, 90% to 96% seen once. The ends lost 1 base at V and 5 bases at J; junction bases unmatched: 17. The CDR3 sequence is 20 residues long. The germline CDR1 and CDR2 sequences are LGHNA and YSLEER. CD8+ and CD4+ T cells from blood underwent TCR beta sequencing, which was carried out in a high-throughput format. Negative isolation was used for CD8+ and CD4+ T cells, and FACS enrichment was applied to TEMRA cells.

The rearrangement joins TRBV4-3 to TRBJ2-7; TRBD2 matches at 13 bases. The source is a human donor with multiple sclerosis. Sequenced input: CD4+ T cells from PBMCs. CDR3 protein: CASSQGGATSGGARNNEQYF. The CDR3, as DNA: TGCGCCAGCAGCCAAGGAGGCGCTACTAGCGGGGGGGCTAGGAACAACGAGCAGTACTTC.